This entry features one T cell receptor (beta chain) sequence. This sample is part of a study of blood T cell repertoires in COVID-19. Turning to the study itself: From T cells, B-cell-depleted T cells, or PBMCs came the material, which was cDNA or gDNA.

The junction had 4 bases not matched to a gene; V was cut back by 7 bases and J by 6 bases. Germline-derived CDR1 and CDR2 are SEHNR and FQNEAQ (reference sequence). CDR3 length: 12 residues. In the original analysis: It was from reference gene primer amplification that nucleated cell counts were estimated. Here immunoSEQ multiplex PCR was the method, and the copy in TCRdb shows in-frame clones only, minus some. That table supplies the V and J calls and clone size; D and trimming were determined from the DNA. The table includes 250,000 or so clones, approximately 90% detected once. Across 20 to 25 US areas, participants ranged in age from roughly 18 to 89 years. Cohorts were assigned according to the clinical history that participants reported.

The chain carries TRBV7-9 and TRBJ1-1, with 8 bases lining up with TRBD1. Sequencing was performed on PBMCs or T cells enriched from blood (not recorded which). The sequence was obtained from a human donor in a cohort exposed to, infected with or recovered from COVID-19 (not recorded which). The donor label of this sample is uncertain. Written as DNA, the CDR3 is TGTGCCAGCACCAAACAGGGGGCTGAAGCTTTCTTT. This codes for CASTKQGAEAFF.